This T cell receptor (beta chain) was recovered during a study of OX40 agonist ivuxolimab in advanced cancers. Regarding the complete study: Ivuxolimab was a fully human IgG2 agonistic monoclonal antibody targeting the costimulatory receptor OX40 (CD134). Intravenous ivuxolimab was administered to patients every 2 weeks at six dose levels: 0.01, 0.1, 0.3, 1.5, 3 and 10 mg/kg. Of the approximately 54 dose-escalation patients, hepatocellular carcinoma was present in roughly 19, melanoma in around 15, renal cell carcinoma in 9 and head and neck cancer in 9. A male proportion of about 79% and a mean age of 60 years, ranging from 23 to 79, were recorded for the dose-escalation cohort. Patients were allowed to have had prior anti-PD-1, anti-PD-L1 or anti-CTLA-4 therapy, and approximately 39% of the dose-escalation patients had been treated with checkpoint inhibitors. Partial responses were achieved by three dose-escalation patients, of whom one had hepatocellular carcinoma and two had cutaneous melanoma. The point of sequencing TCRbeta in the periphery was to test whether ivuxolimab changed TCR sequence diversity and drove clonal T-cell expansion. The paper covers the monotherapy dose-escalation part of the phase I ivuxolimab trial, which included N of about 50 patients.

Details on this clone: Its binding antigen is unknown. Base qualities were left out, and no much larger clone turns up one base away.

To sequence the TCRbeta CDR3 region, genomic DNA was isolated from the sorted cells. The immunoSEQ Assay was used to sequence the TCRbeta CDR3 regions. TCRdb holds this immuneACCESS table with in-frame rearrangements only. Some clones are missing; in checked studies, unresolved V genes explain under half, and the rest has no known cause. Present in this sample are tens of thousands of clones, approximately 90% of which were seen just once. The ten largest clones represent approximately 11% of the sample. The trial excluded patients who had a history of autoimmune disease or who were on systemic immunosuppression. Peripheral blood for TCR sequencing was drawn from every dose cohort at baseline, at cycle 4 day 1 and at cycle 7 day 1. Samples were obtained from an open-label, multicenter, first-in-human phase I dose-escalation trial of ivuxolimab. The trial enrolled adults with locally advanced or metastatic head and neck squamous cell, hepatocellular, melanoma or renal cell carcinoma. Before TCR sequencing, CD4+ and CD8+ T cells were separately sorted from peripheral blood.

Overall results and qualifications from the work: Clonal expansion of both CD4+ and CD8+ blood T cells was observed from baseline to week 6 at doses 0.1 to 3.0 mg/kg. The antigen specificity of the clonally expanded peripheral T cells was not determined. After ivuxolimab, more expanded clones were found on average in CD8+ T cells than in CD4+ T cells. Low levels of normalized T-cell clonal expansion were also seen in some patients who did not respond. In partial responders in the 0.1-3.0 mg/kg groups, normalized peripheral clonal expansion was found to be among the lowest, especially among CD8+ T cells.

The sample was CD4+ or CD8+ T cells sorted from blood, taken in a trial of the OX40 agonist ivuxolimab. The clonotype was recovered from an adult with an advanced solid tumor such as melanoma, head and neck, liver or kidney cancer.

DNA sequence: TGTGCCAGGCTCGTCCGGGACCTTCAAGTGGGGCAGTACTTC. Its translation is CARLVRDLQVGQYF. Recombination linked TRBV9 to TRBJ2-7, with the D assignment possibly TRBD1 or TRBD2, given 5 matching bases for each. CDR1 SGDLS and CDR2 YYNGEE are derived from the germline V gene. There are 14 amino acids in the CDR3, from cysteine to phenylalanine inclusive. Just CDR3 DNA is preserved here, 42 bases in frame from base 1. V gives up 8 bases and J gives up 9 bases, and the segment between their germline ends measures 24 bases.